This is a list of T cell receptor beta chains from one sample in a study of identical twins. One entry per CDR3 protein, called by TCRdb with MiXCR from the 5' RACE reads. In the table there are fewer than 250,000 distinct CDR3 sequences, about 7% of which are singletons. Separately, the same data were catalogued under a study of yellow fever vaccine responses in identical twins.

The sample comprised memory (CD45RO+) T cells sorted from blood. Receptors were obtained from a woman between 18 and 29 years old in good health. Both conserved end residues are part of each CDR3. A D gene is named only where the DNA matches it firmly. Size tells how often a clone was seen (once, few, many) or the class of an expanded clone, and some rows leave it out.

d_call j_call cdr3_length v_call clone_size cdr3_nt cdr3_aa
TRBD2 TRBJ2-3 16 TRBV3-1 few TGTGCCAGCAGCCCCCTTTCCGGGAGGGCCCAAGATACGCAGTATTTT CASSPLSGRAQDTQYF
. TRBJ2-5 12 TRBV4-1 many TGCGCCAGCAGCCAAGATAGCAGGACCCAGTACTTC CASSQDSRTQYF
. TRBJ2-3 15 TRBV7-9 . TGTGCCAGCAGAGACAGAGAAGGTAGCACAGATACGCAGTATTTT CASRDREGSTDTQYF
TRBD2 TRBJ2-1 13 TRBV10-3 few TGTGCCACCCTAGCGGGGGGGAACAATGAGCAGTTCTTC CATLAGGNNEQFF
. TRBJ2-1 16 TRBV5-1 many TGCGCCAGTAGCCTCGACGGGTGGACCTTGAACAATGAGCAGTTCTTC CASSLDGWTLNNEQFF
. TRBJ1-3 16 TRBV18 few TGTGCCAGCTCACCGAGGGAGACCCTCTCTGGAAACACCATATATTTT CASSPRETLSGNTIYF
TRBD2 TRBJ2-7 14 TRBV11-2 . TGTGCCAGCAGCTGGGCTAGCGGTTCCTACGAGCAGTACTTC CASSWASGSYEQYF
TRBD2 TRBJ2-5 17 TRBV20-1 few TGCAGTGCTAGAGCGACCGGGGGACTAGCTCGCCAAGAGACCCAGTACTTC CSARATGGLARQETQYF
TRBD1 TRBJ2-1 15 TRBV11-2 . TGTGCCAGCAGCGCCAGGGACAGCTTACCCAATGAGCAGTTCTTC CASSARDSLPNEQFF
TRBD2 TRBJ2-1 12 TRBV5-6 many TGTGCCAGCAGCCTTCCGGGGGGTGAGCAGTTCTTC CASSLPGGEQFF
. TRBJ2-7 16 TRBV11-1 . TGTGCCAGCAGCTCAGGCGACCTCACTAGCTCCTACGAGCAGTACTTC CASSSGDLTSSYEQYF
TRBD1 TRBJ2-2 18 TRBV20-1 . TGCAGTGCTACGTCTTACGGGACAGGGGGACGGGGCACCGGGGAGCTGTTTTTT CSATSYGTGGRGTGELFF
TRBD2 TRBJ2-7 15 TRBV7-3 . TGTGCCAGCAGCTTAGTCTCAAGCGGGGCCTACGAGCAGTACTTC CASSLVSSGAYEQYF
. TRBJ2-3 16 TRBV4-2 many TGTGCCAGCAGCCAAGTGAGGGTGGAGGGGACAGATACGCAGTATTTT CASSQVRVEGTDTQYF
. TRBJ1-2 16 TRBV4-2 many TGTGCCAGCAGCCAAGACGGACAGATTCTCAACTATGGCTACACCTTC CASSQDGQILNYGYTF